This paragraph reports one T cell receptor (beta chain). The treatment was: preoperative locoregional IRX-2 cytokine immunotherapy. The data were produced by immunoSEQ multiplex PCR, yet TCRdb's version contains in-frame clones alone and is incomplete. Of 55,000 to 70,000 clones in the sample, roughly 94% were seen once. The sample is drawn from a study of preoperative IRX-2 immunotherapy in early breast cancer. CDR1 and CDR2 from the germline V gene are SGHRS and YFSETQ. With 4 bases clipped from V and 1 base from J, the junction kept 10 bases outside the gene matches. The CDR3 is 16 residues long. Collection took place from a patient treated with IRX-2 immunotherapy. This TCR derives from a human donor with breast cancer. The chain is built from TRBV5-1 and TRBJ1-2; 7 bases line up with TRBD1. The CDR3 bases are TGCGCCAGCAGCCAGACAGGGCGTGCTAATAACTATGGCTACACCTTC. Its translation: CASSQTGRANNYGYTF.